This T cell receptor (beta chain) was found in a study of cytomegalovirus exposure and HLA in healthy donors. Overall study results and limits: In an earlier analysis, about 87% or about 30%: the productive usage of most TCR beta V segments. As a later analysis showed, several of the most significant clusters appeared to be linked to common viral pathogens. A later analysis revealed that TCR association rates differed between HLA loci, peaking at DRB1 and bottoming out at HLA-C.

PCR was performed using 60 Vbeta and 13 Jbeta primers. Clones were read by immunoSEQ multiplex PCR, and TCRdb kept only the in-frame ones, dropping some. Of about 140,000 clones listed, roughly 83% were seen once; the top ten hold around 4.1%. On this clone: The target antigen is unknown.

The donors were healthy bone marrow donors. Unmatched junction bases numbered 9, after V lost 4 bases and J lost 4 bases. In germline, CDR1 is MGHRA, CDR2 YSYEKL. The CDR3 extends over 15 amino acids. This chain connects TRBV4-1 to TRBJ1-2; 7 nucleotides line up with TRBD1. The sample was PBMCs. This TCR derives from a man in his forties in good health and CMV-seropositive. The CDR3 DNA follows: TGCGCCAGCAGCCCCTGGGACAGTTACTCCTATGGCTACACCTTC. It encodes CASSPWDSYSYGYTF.